This section outlines one T cell receptor (beta chain) sequence together with its context. This clonotype showed up many times. Its antigen has not been determined. Nothing much larger sits one base from this clone, and base qualities are not available. There are 15 amino acids in the CDR3, from cysteine to phenylalanine inclusive. Left in the record is the CDR3 DNA by itself, 45 bases read in frame from the first base. Here V drops 6 bases and J drops 1 base, and the junction holds 5 bases not matched to any gene. The germline V gene encodes CDR1 MNHNS and CDR2 SASEGT. The treatment or condition label, read with the paper, signifies: allogeneic hematopoietic cell transplantation with graft depleted of TCRalphabeta T cells and CD19 B cells. TCRalphabeta/CD19-depleted allogeneic hematopoietic cell grafts were given to the transplant recipients, all of whom were children. The data originate from a study of T-cell reconstitution after alpha-beta-depleted transplantation in children (dated by TCRdb to the mid-2010s). A note on the overall study: Using TCR repertoire profiling, the study quantitatively followed how T-cell immune reconstitution unfolded in children after TCRalphabeta/CD19-depleted allogeneic hematopoietic cell transplantation. Findings and caveats that apply to the study as a whole: Apparently early alphabetaT-cell count recovery about two months after transplant reportedly relied on only several hundred rapidly expanded clones derived from non-depleted graft cells. In some patients, the high TCRbeta diversity seen at day 60 was put down to recipient T cells and intrathymic progenitors that had survived conditioning. The frequencies of hyperexpanded clones fell over the following months, and after one year, T-cell counts and TCRbeta diversity were mostly attributed to newly produced T cells.

Library generation was performed with PCR. Instrument used: Illumina HiSeq 2500. TCR library preparation used molecular barcoding, with unique molecular identifiers applied to normalize quantification of the TCRbeta repertoire. The public reads were run again by TCRdb, first through fastp at Q25 and then through MiXCR, and only productive beta chains were kept. Rows with a matching CDR3 protein are joined into one entry that keeps the most common DNA and genes. For this sample there are about 600,000 distinct CDR3 sequences; more than 20% appear just once. The top ten clonotypes cover 13% to 15% of the sample.

The sample here was PBMCs, mostly from graft donor cells, taken 360 days after TCRalphabeta/CD19-depleted stem cell transplant. This receptor was taken from a boy less than two years old who had a stem cell transplant for acute myeloid leukemia, so the T cells may come from the graft donor. The chain links TRBV6-1 with TRBJ2-2; TRBD2 matches 7 bases in the middle. The nucleotide sequence is TGTGCCAGCAGCCAAGCGGGACGGAACACCGGGGAGCTGTTTTTT. It translates as CASSQAGRNTGELFF.